Here is one T cell receptor (beta chain) with its context. What it binds is not known. TCRdb passed the reads through MiXCR, listing each CDR3 protein once. The data hold 550,000 to 700,000 distinct CDR3 sequences, with 40% observed a single time. This specimen belongs to a study of T cell repertoires in cytomegalovirus infection. Study-wide background: Used in the study were CMV epitopes, some recently identified and HLA-C-restricted, others well-studied and HLA-B-restricted. A matching HLA type, together with CMV infection, was signaled by public TCR beta signatures. General study results and limits: HLA-C-restricted CMV-specific TCR beta clonotypes were dominant in the ex vivo response.

Deletions cut 5 bases from V and 7 bases from J, with 14 bases between. The CDR3 totals 14 residues. Germline V gives CDR1 SGHTA, CDR2 FQGNSA. Sequencing was performed on cultured PBMCs, taken from culture after CMV antigen stimulation. The receptor was isolated from a human donor in good health (CMV status not recorded). Some clones in this sample may be carry-over from other donors' samples. The chain joins TRBV7-2 to TRBJ1-4; D remains ambiguous. Written as DNA, the CDR3 is TGTGCCAGCAGCGCCCTCGGCACAAGTGAAAAACTGTTTTTT. Its translation is CASSALGTSEKLFF.